One sample yielded the 27 T cell receptor beta chains listed below, sequenced in a study of blood T cell repertoires in COVID-19. Using immunoSEQ multiplex PCR, the repertoire was profiled, and TCRdb retains in-frame clones only, with some absent. The table records over 250,000 clones, approximately 85% of them present only once. The sample consisted of peripheral blood. The receptors were gathered from a woman between 25 and 40 years old with acute or convalescent COVID-19.

The CDR3 DNA reads TGTGCCACCAGCGGACAGAATCAGCCCCAGCATTTT. Residues: CATSGQNQPQHF. The chain employs TRBV15 and TRBJ1-5, with D possibly TRBD1 on 6 matching bases. Germline V gives CDR1 LNHNV, CDR2 YYDKDF (reference sequence). CDR3 size: 12 residues. With 5 bases removed from V and 4 bases from J, the gap between germline ends came to 6 bases.

The chain employs TRBV30 and TRBJ1-4; 10 bases are shared with TRBD1. V was pared by 6 bases and J by 8 bases, with 3 bases of the junction left unmatched. Germline CDR1 GTSNPN, CDR2 SVGIG (reference sequence). CDR3 length: 12 amino acids. The CDR3 bases are TGTGCCTGTGACAGGGGGCACGAAAAACTGTTTTTT. Its protein is CACDRGHEKLFF.

This clone was seen a few times. V and J are TRBV29-1 and TRBJ1-2; D is perhaps TRBD1 (5 bases). Germline assignment: CDR1 SQVTM and CDR2 ANQGSEA. This CDR3 region has 15 residues. V dropped 3 bases and J dropped 1 base, with 15 bases sitting between them. Here the CDR3 reads CSVDLGAPGNYGYTF. CDR3 nucleotides: TGCAGCGTTGATTTAGGGGCCCCCGGTAACTATGGCTACACCTTC. The whole variable domain, filled in from reference TRBV29-1 and TRBJ1-2, reads SAVISQKPSRDICQRGTSLTIQCQVDSQVTMMFWYRQQPGQSLTLIATANQGSEATYESGFVIDKFPISRPNLTFSTLTVSNMSPEDSSIYLCSVDLGAPGNYGYTFGSGTRLTVV.

V gene TRBV18 combines with J gene TRBJ2-3, with 11 bases fitting TRBD2. The germline gives CDR1 KGHSH, CDR2 LQKENI. After removal of 3 bases from V and 2 bases from J, the junction contained 4 bases not matched to a gene. This CDR3 is built from 16 residues. The CDR3 DNA sequence: TGTGCCAGCTCACCCCTAGCGGGAGGAGACACAGATACGCAGTATTTT. Translation gives CASSPLAGGDTDTQYF. The whole variable domain, filled in from reference TRBV18 and TRBJ2-3, reads NAGVMQNPRHLVRRRGQEARLRCSPMKGHSHVYWYRQLPEEGLKFMVYLQKENIIDESGMPKERFSAEFPKEGPSILRIQQVVRGDSAAYFCASSPLAGGDTDTQYFGPGTRLTVL.

V is TRBV15 and J is TRBJ1-2; 10 bases are shared with TRBD1. This CDR3 is built from 20 residues. Germline values: CDR1 LNHNV, CDR2 YYDKDF (reference sequence). J lost 2 bases, V lost 0 bases, and 15 bases had no gene match. CDR3 loop: CATSRDNVGTGDLFNYGYTF. The CDR3 bases are TGTGCCACCAGCAGAGATAACGTGGGGACAGGGGACTTATTCAACTATGGCTACACCTTC.

CDR3 sequence reads: CASSSPGTEVQKLFF. As DNA, the CDR3 is TGCGCCAGCAGCTCGCCCGGGACAGAAGTACAAAAACTGTTTTTT. The rearrangement joins TRBV4-3 to TRBJ1-4, with 7 bases aligning to TRBD1. CDR3 size: 15 residues. J was trimmed by 9 bases and V by 5 bases; bases with no gene match: 12. CDR1 and CDR2 from the germline V gene are LGHNA and YSLEER.

The V and J genes are TRBV30 and TRBJ1-6; TRBD1 might be the D (6 bases). Germline values: CDR1 GTSNPN, CDR2 SVGIG (reference sequence). This CDR3 is built from 17 residues. V gave up 6 bases and J gave up 2 bases, with 20 bases separating them. CDR3 nucleotides: TGTGCCTGCTGGGACCGGGACACATCACCCTATAATTCACCCCTCCACTTT. Its translation is CACWDRDTSPYNSPLHF. The full variable domain, rest sourced from reference TRBV30 and TRBJ1-6, is SQTIHQWPATLVQPVGSPLSLECTVEGTSNPNLYWYRQAAGRGLQLLFYSVGIGQISSEVPQNLSASRPQDRQFILSSKKLLLSDSGFYLCACWDRDTSPYNSPLHFGNGTRLTVT.

The genes are TRBV3-1 (or the pseudogene TRBV3-2) and TRBJ1-6; D is possibly TRBD1 (6 bases). Germline V CDR1 and CDR2: LGHDT, YNNKEL (reference sequence). This CDR3 is built from 17 residues. The germline V and J ends were trimmed by 0 bases and 5 bases, with 14 bases remaining between them. This CDR3 reads CASSQDVGQQHNSPLHF. Written as DNA, the CDR3 is TGTGCCAGCAGCCAAGACGTTGGACAGCAACATAATTCACCCCTCCACTTT.

The sample holds many counts of this clone. Within the sample, other DNA sequences also encode this same CDR3. The chain uses TRBV5-1 and TRBJ2-7, with 8 bases fitting TRBD1. The V gene's germline CDR1 is SGHRS and CDR2 YFSETQ. Unmatched junction bases numbered 1, after V lost 2 bases and J lost 3 bases. The CDR3 sequence is 13 residues long. CDR3 nucleotides: TGCGCCAGCAGCTTAACAGGGGGCTACGAGCAGTACTTC. Translation gives CASSLTGGYEQYF.

The chain joins TRBV12-3 or TRBV12-4 to TRBJ1-2, with D uncertain. Trimming took off 4 bases at V and 8 bases at J, with 11 bases between the two ends. This CDR3 contains 12 residues. Here the CDR3 DNA reads TGTGCCAGCAGTTCTCTTCCCCGGGGCTACACCTTC. This encodes CASSSLPRGYTF.

The genes are TRBV19 and TRBJ1-4; 7 bases are a match to TRBD1. The CDR3 is 16 amino acids. V lost 3 bases, J lost 5 bases, and 9 bases stayed unmatched. Germline V lookup: CDR1 LNHDA, CDR2 SQIVND (reference sequence). Here the CDR3 reads CASSIGAGGKNEKLFF. In nucleotides, the CDR3 is TGTGCCAGTAGTATTGGGGCAGGGGGGAAGAATGAAAAACTGTTTTTT. The variable domain in full, completed from reference TRBV19 and TRBJ1-4, reads DGGITQSPKYLFRKEGQNVTLSCEQNLNHDAMYWYRQDPGQGLRLIYYSQIVNDFQKGDIAEGYSVSREKKESFPLTVTSAQKNPTAFYLCASSIGAGGKNEKLFFGSGTQLSVL.

This rearrangement joins TRBV12-3 or TRBV12-4 to TRBJ1-2, with a tentative D call TRBD1 (6 bases). The CDR3 contains 13 residues. Trimming removed 7 bases at V and 8 bases at J, with 17 bases between. The chain's CDR3 is CASKIRGGKGYTF. The CDR3 DNA is TGTGCCAGCAAAATCAGGGGTGGAAAGGGCTACACCTTC.

This clone showed up just a few times. The chain couples TRBV3-1 (or the pseudogene TRBV3-2) to TRBJ2-1; 11 nucleotides agree with TRBD2. From germline, CDR1 is LGHDT and CDR2 YNNKEL (reference sequence). The CDR3 is 17 residues long. The V segment lost 0 bases and the J segment 8 bases; nucleotides outside the gene matches: 9. CDR3 sequence reads: CASSQETSPSGRYEQFF. The CDR3 DNA is TGTGCCAGCAGCCAAGAGACGTCGCCTAGCGGGAGGTATGAGCAGTTCTTC.

V usage is TRBV27 and J usage is TRBJ1-6; 7 nucleotides match TRBD1. This CDR3 has 18 amino acids. Looked up from germline, CDR1 is MNHEY and CDR2 is SMNVEV (reference sequence). V shed 5 bases, J shed 5 bases, and the junction held 15 bases outside the gene matches. In nucleotides, the CDR3 is TGTGCCAGCAGTCCTACCCAGACAGGGAGCAACAATAATTCACCCCTCCACTTT. This encodes CASSPTQTGSNNNSPLHF.

The J gene is TRBJ2-1, the V gene TRBV19, with a tentative D call TRBD2 (6 bases). The V end lost 2 bases, the J end lost 0 bases, and 14 bases lay between the germline ends. Germline values: CDR1 LNHDA, CDR2 SQIVND (reference sequence). The length of the CDR3 is 17 residues. As DNA, the CDR3 is TGTGCCAGTAGTATATGGCTAGCGTTATACTCCTACAATGAGCAGTTCTTC. Protein: CASSIWLALYSYNEQFF.

The J gene is TRBJ1-6, the V gene TRBV19; D remains ambiguous. Germline V CDR1 and CDR2: LNHDA, SQIVND (reference sequence). Trimming pared 9 bases from V and 5 bases from J, leaving 17 bases between. This CDR3 comprises 15 residues. DNA of the CDR3: TGTGCCAGCAATCCCCGCAGACAACATAATTCACCCCTCCACTTT. This sequence encodes CASNPRRQHNSPLHF.

The genes are TRBV9 and TRBJ1-3, with 8 bases fitting TRBD1. CDR1 and CDR2 (germline): SGDLS, YYNGEE. The CDR3 is 12 residues long. With V trimmed by 5 bases and J by 8 bases, 3 bases remained unmatched. CDR3 region: CASSQGADTIYF. The CDR3 coding sequence is TGTGCCAGCAGTCAGGGGGCAGACACCATATATTTT.

This chain links TRBV18 with TRBJ2-3, with TRBD2 matching over 11 bases. This CDR3 contains 16 residues. V lost 1 base and J lost 0; bases outside the gene matches: 0. Germline CDR1 is KGHSH and CDR2 is LQKENI. CDR3 sequence reads: CASSPLAGGSTDTQYF. The CDR3 coding sequence is TGTGCCAGCTCACCACTAGCGGGAGGGAGCACAGATACGCAGTATTTT.

This rearrangement joins TRBV18 to TRBJ1-2; 7 nucleotides align to TRBD1. Germline values: CDR1 KGHSH, CDR2 LQKENI. Unmatched junction bases numbered 5, after V lost 6 bases and J lost 4 bases. The CDR3 length is 13 residues. In DNA form, the CDR3 reads TGTGCCAGCTCCGGGGGACAGTTCTATGGCTACACCTTC. It is translated as CASSGGQFYGYTF.

This clone was counted a single time. This chain uses TRBV7-9 with TRBJ1-4; 10 nucleotides match TRBD1. Germline V gene lookup returns CDR1 SEHNR and CDR2 FQNEAQ (reference sequence). V shed 2 bases and J 5 bases; nucleotides not matched to a gene: 2. CDR3 size: 15 residues. The CDR3 loop reads CASSLRDRGNEKLFF. Written as DNA, the CDR3 is TGTGCCAGCAGCTTAAGGGACAGGGGCAATGAAAAACTGTTTTTT.

The count of this clone is one. J is TRBJ2-1 and V is TRBV7-2; 11 bases align to TRBD2. Looked up from germline, CDR1 is SGHTA and CDR2 is FQGNSA. J was trimmed by 5 bases and V by 3 bases; bases with no gene match: 9. CDR3 length: 17 residues. The CDR3 nucleotides read TGTGCCAGCAGCTTCCCTTTAGCGGGAGGGGGCAACAATGAGCAGTTCTTC. Amino acid sequence: CASSFPLAGGGNNEQFF.

CDR3 sequence: CASSGEAGGPYNEQFF. The CDR3 coding sequence is TGCGCCAGCAGCGGAGAAGCGGGAGGGCCCTACAATGAGCAGTTCTTC. This rearrangement joins TRBV5-1 to TRBJ2-1; 10 bases are shared with TRBD2. The J segment lost 2 bases and the V segment lost 4 bases, leaving 6 bases of the junction unmatched. Germline V CDR1 and CDR2: SGHRS, YFSETQ. The CDR3 extends over 16 amino acids.

DNA of the CDR3: TGCGCCAGCAGCCAAGATTTCCTAGCGGGAAGTGATACGCAGTATTTT. Its translation: CASSQDFLAGSDTQYF. This chain joins TRBV4-3 and TRBJ2-3; 9 bases agree with TRBD2. Germline V lookup: CDR1 LGHNA, CDR2 YSLEER. V gave up 0 bases and J gave up 6 bases; unmatched junction bases: 7. The length of the CDR3 is 16 residues.

The V and J genes are TRBV6-5 and TRBJ1-5; weak D call: TRBD1 (5 bases). From germline, CDR1 is MNHEY and CDR2 SVGAGI. Trimming removed 8 bases at V and 0 bases at J, with 11 bases between. CDR3 size: 14 residues. The CDR3 loop is CASGADSSNQPQHF. The DNA for the CDR3 is TGTGCCAGCGGAGCAGACAGTAGCAATCAGCCCCAGCATTTT.

The chain employs TRBV19 and TRBJ1-1; TRBD1 matches 7 bases. CDR1 is LNHDA, CDR2 SQIVND, per germline (reference sequence). Trimming at V came to 6 bases and at J to 4 bases, leaving 5 bases not matched to a gene. The CDR3 extends over 13 amino acids. The CDR3 here is CASSDRAGTEAFF. The CDR3 DNA reads as TGTGCCAGTAGCGACAGGGCCGGCACTGAAGCTTTCTTT.

This sequence joins TRBV19 and TRBJ2-7; 8 bases line up with TRBD2. V shed 4 bases, J shed 0 bases, and the junction held 11 bases outside the gene matches. The CDR3 has 17 residues. CDR1 is LNHDA and CDR2 is SQIVND in the germline V gene (reference sequence). CDR3 region: CASSTTASGWSSYEQYF. The CDR3 coding sequence is TGTGCCAGTAGTACCACAGCTAGCGGGTGGAGCTCCTACGAGCAGTACTTC.

The chain uses TRBV24-1 and TRBJ2-1, with TRBD2 matching 8 bases. Per the germline V gene, CDR1 is KGHDR and CDR2 is SFDVKD. The CDR3 contains 15 residues. The trim removed 3 bases at V and 4 bases at J, leaving 4 bases unmatched. CDR3 nucleotides: TGTGCCACCAGTGATAGGGCTAGCGGGTACAATGAGCAGTTCTTC. Amino acid sequence: CATSDRASGYNEQFF.